This is a list of T cell receptor beta chains from one sample in a study of identical twins. TCRdb redid the calling of the 5' RACE reads with MiXCR, one entry per CDR3 protein. This sample has fewer than 550,000 distinct CDR3 sequences, with around an eighth found just once. These same records also appear under a second study, on yellow fever vaccine responses in identical twins.

Sequencing was done on a sample of CD4+ T cells sorted from blood. These receptors were taken from a woman between 18 and 29 years old in good health. CDR3s include the opening cysteine and the closing phenylalanine or tryptophan. A D gene is named only where the DNA matches it firmly. For some rows the clone size is stated as once, few or many, or as a class when expanded; others skip it.

J: TRBJ1-2; size: -; D: TRBD1; V: TRBV4-2; CDR3: CASSPSHQGAVGYGYTF; DNA: TGTGCCAGCAGCCCCAGTCATCAGGGGGCGGTCGGCTATGGCTACACCTTC
J: TRBJ2-1; size: -; D: -; V: TRBV11-2; CDR3: CASSSLRGPYNEQFF; DNA: TGTGCCAGCAGCTCCTTACGGGGGCCGTACAATGAGCAGTTCTTC
J: TRBJ2-7; size: many; D: -; V: TRBV29-1; CDR3: CSAGPGTGYEQYF; DNA: TGCAGCGCCGGCCCAGGGACCGGCTACGAGCAGTACTTC
J: TRBJ2-5; size: -; D: TRBD1; V: TRBV10-3; CDR3: CAIRGDRVYQETQYF; DNA: TGTGCCATCAGGGGGGACAGGGTGTACCAAGAGACCCAGTACTTC
J: TRBJ1-1; size: few; D: -; V: TRBV3-1; CDR3: CASSPLGRQARTEAFF; DNA: TGTGCCAGCAGCCCCCTGGGGCGGCAGGCGCGTACTGAAGCTTTCTTT
J: TRBJ2-2; size: -; D: -; V: TRBV3-1; CDR3: CASSPPLGTGELFF; DNA: TGTGCCAGCAGCCCCCCACTAGGAACCGGGGAGCTGTTTTTT
J: TRBJ2-1; size: many; D: -; V: TRBV29-1; CDR3: CSARLREFSYNEQFF; DNA: TGCAGCGCAAGACTTCGGGAGTTCTCCTACAATGAGCAGTTCTTC
J: TRBJ2-7; size: -; D: -; V: TRBV6-5; CDR3: CASSYGTTATYEQYF; DNA: TGTGCCAGCAGTTACGGGACAACAGCTACCTACGAGCAGTACTTC
J: TRBJ2-1; size: -; D: TRBD2; V: TRBV12-3/TRBV12-4; CDR3: CASRPPGLAGLGEQFF; DNA: TGTGCCAGCAGGCCTCCGGGACTAGCGGGTCTCGGGGAGCAGTTCTTC
J: TRBJ2-5; size: few; D: -; V: TRBV12-3/TRBV12-4; CDR3: CASSHRGGQETQYF; DNA: TGTGCCAGCAGTCACAGGGGGGGACAAGAGACCCAGTACTTC
J: TRBJ2-3; size: -; D: TRBD1; V: TRBV12-3/TRBV12-4; CDR3: CASRGTGMVSDTQYF; DNA: TGTGCCAGCAGAGGGACAGGGATGGTCTCAGATACGCAGTATTTT
J: TRBJ2-5; size: -; D: -; V: TRBV20-1; CDR3: CSARASSYGGTQYF; DNA: TGCAGTGCTAGAGCATCTTCGTATGGCGGGACCCAGTACTTC
J: TRBJ2-5; size: -; D: TRBD2; V: TRBV25-1; CDR3: CASSRGGPEETQYF; DNA: TGTGCCAGCAGTCGGGGGGGGCCGGAAGAGACCCAGTACTTC
J: TRBJ2-3; size: few; D: TRBD2; V: TRBV5-4; CDR3: CASSSLAVTDTQYF; DNA: TGTGCCAGCAGCTCCCTAGCGGTTACAGATACGCAGTATTTT
J: TRBJ2-2; size: few; D: -; V: TRBV10-3; CDR3: CAMSQNTGELFF; DNA: TGTGCCATGAGCCAGAACACCGGGGAGCTGTTTTTT
J: TRBJ1-5; size: -; D: TRBD1; V: TRBV20-1; CDR3: CSARRGASGDKPQHF; DNA: TGCAGTGCTCGCAGGGGGGCTTCGGGGGATAAACCCCAGCATTTT
J: TRBJ2-5; size: many; D: TRBD2; V: TRBV3-1; CDR3: CASSLRTSGGKETQYF; DNA: TGTGCCAGCAGCCTTCGGACTAGCGGGGGAAAAGAGACCCAGTACTTC
J: TRBJ1-4; size: -; D: -; V: TRBV7-9; CDR3: CASSFRTDNEKLFF; DNA: TGTGCCAGCAGCTTTCGGACAGATAATGAAAAACTGTTTTTT
J: TRBJ2-1; size: many; D: -; V: TRBV12-3/TRBV12-4; CDR3: CASSYKGYNEQFF; DNA: TGTGCCAGCAGTTATAAGGGCTACAATGAGCAGTTCTTC
J: TRBJ2-3; size: -; D: -; V: TRBV5-6; CDR3: CASSLAPREQYF; DNA: TGTGCCAGCAGCTTGGCGCCTAGAGAGCAGTATTTT
J: TRBJ2-2; size: -; D: TRBD1; V: TRBV28; CDR3: CASTRTGKILNTGELFF; DNA: TGTGCCAGCACTCGGACAGGGAAGATCCTCAACACCGGGGAGCTGTTTTTT
J: TRBJ2-3; size: few; D: TRBD2; V: TRBV28; CDR3: CASSRSGIGTDTQYF; DNA: TGTGCCAGCAGTAGAAGCGGGATTGGCACAGATACGCAGTATTTT
J: TRBJ2-3; size: -; D: TRBD1; V: TRBV3-1; CDR3: CASSSTKLRDRMTDTQYF; DNA: TGTGCCAGCAGCTCAACGAAACTCCGGGACAGGATGACAGATACGCAGTATTTT
J: TRBJ2-1; size: -; D: -; V: TRBV11-2; CDR3: CASSLGDRTIGTEQFF; DNA: TGTGCCAGCAGCTTAGGGGACCGGACTATAGGCACTGAGCAGTTCTTC
J: TRBJ2-5; size: -; D: -; V: TRBV25-1; CDR3: CASSEGRKRNQETQYF; DNA: TGTGCCAGCAGTGAAGGACGGAAGCGAAACCAAGAGACCCAGTACTTC
J: TRBJ2-2; size: few; D: TRBD2; V: TRBV29-1; CDR3: CSVGTSGPSGELFF; DNA: TGCAGCGTAGGGACTAGCGGGCCTTCCGGGGAGCTGTTTTTT
J: TRBJ2-2; size: few; D: -; V: TRBV5-5; CDR3: CASSLGGGQNTGELFF; DNA: TGTGCCAGCAGCTTGGGCGGGGGCCAGAACACCGGGGAGCTGTTTTTT
J: TRBJ1-1; size: many; D: TRBD1; V: TRBV20-1; CDR3: CRGQGVASFITEAFF; DNA: TGCAGGGGACAGGGGGTGGCGAGTTTTATCACTGAAGCTTTCTTT
J: TRBJ2-7; size: few; D: -; V: TRBV19; CDR3: CASIPVSPGDYEQYF; DNA: TGTGCCAGTATACCCGTCTCCCCAGGGGATTACGAGCAGTACTTC
J: TRBJ2-3; size: -; D: TRBD2; V: TRBV12-3/TRBV12-4; CDR3: CASSFPTKGLAGGLDTQYF; DNA: TGTGCCAGCAGTTTTCCCACCAAGGGACTAGCGGGGGGGCTTGATACGCAGTATTTT
J: TRBJ2-3; size: few; D: TRBD2; V: TRBV5-1; CDR3: CASSYGLETDTQYF; DNA: TGCGCCAGCAGCTACGGACTAGAAACAGATACGCAGTATTTT
J: TRBJ2-2; size: -; D: -; V: TRBV11-2; CDR3: CASSSSGQLPGELFF; DNA: TGTGCCAGCAGCTCTTCAGGGCAACTGCCCGGGGAGCTGTTTTTT
J: TRBJ2-7; size: few; D: -; V: TRBV15; CDR3: CATSRETAETYEQYF; DNA: TGTGCCACCAGCAGAGAAACGGCGGAAACCTACGAGCAGTACTTC
J: TRBJ2-4; size: many; D: -; V: TRBV28; CDR3: CASGRLAPKNIQYF; DNA: TGTGCCAGCGGTAGGCTGGCTCCCAAAAACATTCAGTACTTC
J: TRBJ2-7; size: few; D: TRBD2; V: TRBV5-5; CDR3: CASSLPSGGPGGVDF; DNA: TGTGCCAGCAGCCTCCCTAGCGGGGGGCCCGGGGGTGTAGACTTC
J: TRBJ2-2; size: few; D: -; V: TRBV10-3; CDR3: CAISPRDSAFGELFF; DNA: TGTGCCATCAGCCCGAGGGACTCGGCTTTCGGGGAGCTGTTTTTT
J: TRBJ1-1; size: -; D: -; V: TRBV9; CDR3: CASSRGGLSTEAFF; DNA: TGTGCCAGCTCAAGGGGGGGCCTAAGCACTGAAGCTTTCTTT
J: TRBJ1-2; size: few; D: -; V: TRBV5-1; CDR3: CASSLDAGVADGYTF; DNA: TGCGCCAGCAGCTTGGATGCAGGGGTGGCGGATGGCTACACCTTC
J: TRBJ2-7; size: few; D: -; V: TRBV29-1; CDR3: CSVENQGRQYF; DNA: TGCAGCGTGGAGAATCAGGGGAGGCAGTACTTC
J: TRBJ2-7; size: -; D: -; V: TRBV5-1; CDR3: CASSLKGGGIDYEQYF; DNA: TGCGCCAGCAGCTTGAAGGGAGGCGGGATCGATTACGAGCAGTACTTC
J: TRBJ2-7; size: -; D: TRBD2; V: TRBV4-3; CDR3: CASSQGSGGTSGYSYEQYF; DNA: TGCGCCAGCAGCCAAGGGTCTGGCGGGACTAGCGGGTATTCCTACGAGCAGTACTTC
J: TRBJ2-4; size: -; D: -; V: TRBV4-3; CDR3: CASSQGSGAKNIQYF; DNA: TGCGCCAGCAGCCAGGGGTCAGGGGCCAAAAACATTCAGTACTTC
J: TRBJ2-7; size: many; D: TRBD1; V: TRBV6-2/TRBV6-3; CDR3: CASNTGTGNWEQYF; DNA: TGTGCCAGCAATACCGGGACAGGGAACTGGGAGCAGTACTTC
J: TRBJ2-1; size: -; D: TRBD2; V: TRBV20-1; CDR3: CSVKRGGRAYNEQFF; DNA: TGCAGTGTCAAAAGAGGTGGGAGGGCCTACAATGAGCAGTTCTTC
J: TRBJ2-7; size: few; D: -; V: TRBV2; CDR3: CASSGDSLGSYEQYF; DNA: TGTGCCAGCAGTGGTGACAGCCTGGGCTCCTACGAGCAGTACTTC
J: TRBJ2-3; size: few; D: -; V: TRBV11-3; CDR3: CASSLENTDTQYF; DNA: TGTGCCAGCAGCTTAGAGAACACAGATACGCAGTATTTT
J: TRBJ2-7; size: -; D: -; V: TRBV9; CDR3: CASSVDGRGEQYF; DNA: TGTGCCAGCAGCGTAGACGGACGAGGGGAGCAGTACTTC
J: TRBJ2-7; size: many; D: TRBD2; V: TRBV3-1; CDR3: CASSLGASGGPREQYF; DNA: TGTGCCAGCAGTCTCGGAGCTAGCGGGGGGCCTAGGGAGCAGTACTTC
J: TRBJ2-7; size: -; D: TRBD2; V: TRBV20-1; CDR3: CSAYSGRVSSYEQYF; DNA: TGCAGTGCCTATAGCGGGAGGGTTAGCTCCTACGAGCAGTACTTC
J: TRBJ2-6; size: few; D: -; V: TRBV30; CDR3: CAWSVWSTGANVLTF; DNA: TGTGCCTGGAGTGTATGGAGCACCGGGGCCAACGTCCTGACTTTC
J: TRBJ2-5; size: few; D: -; V: TRBV29-1; CDR3: CSVEGGAETQYF; DNA: TGCAGCGTTGAAGGGGGGGCAGAGACCCAGTACTTC
J: TRBJ2-1; size: few; D: -; V: TRBV29-1; CDR3: CSVEVISFFYNEQFF; DNA: TGCAGCGTTGAAGTGATTAGCTTTTTCTACAATGAGCAGTTCTTC
J: TRBJ2-7; size: -; D: TRBD2; V: TRBV30; CDR3: CAWIRGGAGEQYF; DNA: TGTGCCTGGATTCGGGGGGGGGCTGGCGAGCAGTACTTC
J: TRBJ2-2; size: -; D: TRBD2; V: TRBV6-2/TRBV6-3; CDR3: CASSSLAGAGGELFF; DNA: TGTGCCAGCAGTTCCTTAGCGGGAGCTGGCGGGGAGCTGTTTTTT
J: TRBJ2-3; size: -; D: -; V: TRBV7-9; CDR3: CASSTTSRYTDTQYF; DNA: TGTGCCAGCAGCACGACTTCCCGATACACAGATACGCAGTATTTT
J: TRBJ2-1; size: -; D: -; V: TRBV7-3; CDR3: CASSSLTGRAEQFF; DNA: TGTGCCAGCAGCTCCCTGACGGGCAGGGCTGAGCAGTTCTTC
J: TRBJ2-7; size: -; D: -; V: TRBV20-1; CDR3: CSASLAVPPHEQYF; DNA: TGCAGTGCTAGTCTGGCCGTACCCCCCCACGAGCAGTACTTC
J: TRBJ1-6; size: -; D: TRBD1; V: TRBV28; CDR3: CASSEGQSNSPLHF; DNA: TGTGCCAGCAGTGAGGGACAGTCGAATTCACCCCTCCACTTT
J: TRBJ1-1; size: few; D: -; V: TRBV29-1; CDR3: CSVEGPREIFGRSEAFF; DNA: TGCAGCGTTGAAGGTCCCAGGGAAATATTCGGGCGGTCTGAAGCTTTCTTT